This record covers a single T cell receptor beta chain. Its cognate antigen has yet to be identified. No base quality values were provided; no much bigger clone lies one nucleotide off. Ficoll-Paque density gradient centrifugation was the method used to isolate PBMCs. This entry is derived from a study of T-cell memory formation after mild COVID-19 (dated by TCRdb to the early 2020s). Regarding the research as a whole: TCR sequence clusters from the two donors were found to be largely donor specific. T-cell clones expanding and contracting after mild COVID-19 in a couple of donors were tracked by longitudinal TCRalpha and TCRbeta repertoire sequencing. Two young, previously healthy adult volunteers made up the cohort, one male and one female. Here is what the overall study found, with its caveats: The second-wave clones that peaked on day 37 were not confirmed to be SARS-CoV-2 specific. Contracting CD4+ clones were found mainly in CM and EM memory subsets, while CD8+ clones were enriched in EMRA. Only a couple of mild cases were covered by the study, and larger cohorts that include severe cases with pre-infection samples were considered necessary. Clones contracting from day 15 to 85 had balanced CD4/CD8 phenotypes, while a second wave expanding from day 15 to 37 was biased towards CD4+. Some responding clones were found in pre-infection memory, which suggests that pre-existing cross-reactive memory T cells took part in the SARS-CoV-2 response.

CDR1 and CDR2 (SGHVS, FNYEAQ) derive from the germline V gene. From the cysteine through the phenylalanine, the CDR3 covers 14 amino acids. The read is trimmed to its CDR3 DNA, 42 bases read in frame from base 1. V and J lose 1 base and 2 bases, and a span of 9 bases separates them. This sample was sequenced with an Illumina NovaSeq 6000. TCRalpha and TCRbeta cDNA libraries were built by 5'RACE with constant-segment primers, adding sample barcodes and unique molecular identifiers. RNA was extracted from every sample with Trizol reagent. Library amplification was performed in two PCR steps, and a second sample barcode and Illumina TruSeq adapters were introduced in the second step. Libraries were sequenced on an Illumina NovaSeq with 2 x 150 bp paired-end reads. The authors' pipeline ran thus. The reads were demultiplexed and collapsed into UMI-guided consensus sequences using migec v1.2.7. Using mixcr v2.1.11, the UMI consensuses were aligned to TRA and TRB V and J templates and assembled into clonotypes. A clonotype was counted as expanded or contracted only when both edgeR and NoisET called the clonotype significant, with the noise models trained on biological replicates. For edgeR calls, a false discovery rate-adjusted p below 0.01 and a log2 fold-change threshold of 1 were applied. As an exploratory analysis of dynamics, max-normalized trajectories of the 1000 most abundant clonotypes were examined with PCA combined with hierarchical clustering. Each responding clone was given a CD4 or CD8 phenotype based on the CD4+ and CD8+ repertoires, which had been sequenced separately. TCRdb redid the processing of the public reads, applying fastp at Q25 and MiXCR, and retained in-frame beta chains. Records with the same CDR3 protein are collapsed into one entry carrying the most frequent genes and DNA. TCRdb, rather than the study authors, made the V and J calls. This sample has 250,000 to 350,000 distinct CDR3 sequences in its table, and approximately 16% of those were observed once. The ten largest make up roughly 23% of the sample.

This receptor was obtained from a man in his late teens or twenties who had mild COVID-19 (a few samples of this study predate the infection). The sample titles of this study are shuffled in the database, so cell type and time point are left out; the donor was told from shared clones. The receptor chain draws on TRBV7-6 and TRBJ2-7, with no confidently assigned D gene. The sample comprised PBMCs or a T cell subset sorted from them (not recorded which). The CDR3 here reads CASSLGVPPYEQYF. The sequenced DNA: TGTGCCAGCAGCTTAGGGGTCCCACCCTACGAGCAGTACTTC.